This TCR beta chain was sequenced for a study of regulatory T cells in long-lasting Graves disease. Arm-PCR of CDR3 regions and iRepertoire HTBI primers were used to build TCR beta libraries. TCRdb reprocessed the multiplex PCR reads via MiXCR and lists one record per CDR3 protein. The profile shows about 460,000 distinct CDR3 sequences, around 15% of them singletons. This clonotype has a single count. The target antigen is unknown. At one end the junction does not follow the germline gene, possibly because of a read error. The CDR3 has 17 amino acids. Germline values: CDR1 SGHTS, CDR2 YDEGEE. Study findings and constraints: Few sampled subjects may have lowered accuracy. Newly diagnosed disease favored TRBV20-1 and TRBJ2-1 over persistent disease.

Time point denoted: newly diagnosed GD, antithyroid drugs for less than 3 months. The TCR library was made from RNA extracted from PBMCs. By American Thyroid Association guidelines, Graves' disease was diagnosed in the cohort. The same sample was also used in a study of T cells in Graves' hyperthyroidism and ophthalmopathy.

Sample: peripheral blood mononuclear cells (PBMCs), taken at new diagnosis, from a patient treated with antithyroid drugs. The rearrangement joins TRBV5-8 to TRBJ2-3; 10 nucleotides match TRBD2. This TCR was sampled from a woman aged 45-65 years with Graves disease. The CDR3 spells CASSKGSGRAGTNTQYF. In DNA form, the CDR3 reads TGTGCCAGCAGCAAGGGAAGCGGGAGGGCCGGCACAAATACGCAGTATTTT.